Included here is one TCR beta chain sequence, with context. Antigen unknown. A single base separates this from a much larger clone, so it may be a read error. The data belong to a study of CD8 T cells in ankylosing spondylitis. General study findings and limits: Disease-linked clones were reportedly significantly enriched in matched ankylosing spondylitis synovial fluid. Reports of some motif variants in reactive arthritis synovial fluid and blood predate this one. Clones linked to the disease showed a CD8+ phenotype. They occurred at relatively low frequencies in peripheral blood.

TCRdb processed the 5' RACE reads anew with MiXCR; each CDR3 protein has one entry. The repertoire has 100,000 to 150,000 distinct CDR3 sequences, 10% to 12% of them found once; the top ten carry less than 5%. Sequencing was performed on blood, either unsorted or a sorted T cell fraction (not recorded which). The TCR sequence derives from a female donor with ankylosing spondylitis or in good health (not recorded which).

CDR3 in DNA: TGTGTCAGCAGCTTACCGGGACAGGGCATTTACGAGCAGTACTTC. Translated: CVSSLPGQGIYEQYF. The chain has TRBV7-2 and TRBJ2-7; 9 bases are a match to TRBD1. In germline, CDR1 is SGHTA, CDR2 FQGNSA. The CDR3 covers 15 residues.